This T cell receptor beta chain was identified in a study of type 1 and type 2 diabetes patients. Study-wide background: Across the study, about 19,000,000 paired-end reads were produced.

PCR was run on genomic DNA. A primer set of 30 forward and 13 reverse primers amplified the CDR3. TCRdb reprocessed the multiplex PCR reads via MiXCR and lists one record per CDR3 protein. The sample consists of under 300,000 distinct CDR3 sequences, roughly 44% of them appearing once. With respect to this clonotype: The antigen is unknown.

Whole-study findings and limits: Groups were not age- or gender-matched, which may bias interpretation. V and J gene usage correlated at about 0.97 between type 2 diabetes and control samples.

Standard classification criteria confirmed type 1 or type 2 diabetes in all patients. The specimen sequenced was peripheral blood mononuclear cells (PBMCs). The source of this sequence is a man in his late teens or twenties with type 2 diabetes.

This CDR3 reads CASSEGDRNQPQHF. The CDR3 nucleotides are TGCGCCAGCAGTGAGGGCGACAGGAATCAGCCCCAGCATTTT. V and J are TRBV10-2 and TRBJ1-5; the D gene is possibly TRBD1 (6 bases). This CDR3 has 14 residues. CDR1 is WSHSY and CDR2 is SAAADI in the germline V gene. Trimming removed 2 bases at V and 4 bases at J, with 9 bases between.